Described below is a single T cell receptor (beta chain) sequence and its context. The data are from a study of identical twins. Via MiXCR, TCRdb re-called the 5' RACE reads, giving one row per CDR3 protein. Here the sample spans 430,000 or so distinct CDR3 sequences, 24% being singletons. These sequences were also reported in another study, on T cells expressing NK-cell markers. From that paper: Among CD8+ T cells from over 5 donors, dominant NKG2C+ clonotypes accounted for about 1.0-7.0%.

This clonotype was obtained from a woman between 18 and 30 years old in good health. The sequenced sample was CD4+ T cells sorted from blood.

The CDR3 nucleotides are TGCAGCGCGATCTACGAGACCCAGTACTTC. The encoded protein is CSAIYETQYF. This chain links TRBV20-1 with TRBJ2-5; D uncertain. This CDR3 has 10 residues. Germline V gives CDR1 DFQATT, CDR2 SNEGSKA (reference sequence).